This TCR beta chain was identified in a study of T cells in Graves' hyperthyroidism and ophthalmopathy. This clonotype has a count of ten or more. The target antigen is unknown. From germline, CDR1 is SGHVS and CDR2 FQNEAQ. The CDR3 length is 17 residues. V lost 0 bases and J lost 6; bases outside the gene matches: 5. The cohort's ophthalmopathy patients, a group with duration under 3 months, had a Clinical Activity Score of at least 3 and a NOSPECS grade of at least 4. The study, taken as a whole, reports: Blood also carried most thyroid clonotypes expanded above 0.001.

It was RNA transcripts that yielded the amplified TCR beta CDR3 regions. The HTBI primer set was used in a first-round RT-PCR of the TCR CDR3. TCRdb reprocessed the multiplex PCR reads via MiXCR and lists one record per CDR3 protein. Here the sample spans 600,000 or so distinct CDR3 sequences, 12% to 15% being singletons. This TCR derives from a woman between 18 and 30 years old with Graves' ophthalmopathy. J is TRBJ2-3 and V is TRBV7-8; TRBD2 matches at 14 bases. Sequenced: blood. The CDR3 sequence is CASSLAQTSGGGDTQYF. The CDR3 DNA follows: TGTGCCAGCAGCTTAGCCCAGACTAGCGGGGGGGGGGATACGCAGTATTTT.